The 14 T cell receptor beta chains below come from one sample, sequenced in a study of T-cell reconstitution after alpha-beta-depleted transplantation in children. Molecular barcoding with unique molecular identifiers was used for the TCRbeta library. MiXCR, run by TCRdb on the PCR reads, gives a single entry per CDR3 protein. Of roughly 200,000 distinct CDR3 sequences in the sample, around 9.2% were seen once. The input for sequencing was PBMCs, mostly from graft donor cells, taken 360 days after TCRalphabeta/CD19-depleted stem cell transplant. The receptors were sampled from a male patient aged 2 to 10 who had a stem cell transplant for acute myeloid leukemia, so the T cells may come from the graft donor.

This clonotype was detected only once. The chain carries TRBV10-3 and TRBJ2-7; D might be TRBD1 (7 bases). The germline gives CDR1 ENHRY, CDR2 SYGVKD. The CDR3 sequence is 16 residues long. The V gene lost 0 bases and the J gene lost 5 bases, with 17 bases spanning the gap. CDR3 coding DNA: TGTGCCATCAGTGAGTCGACTCGGGCAGGGGGGAACGAGCAGTACTTC. Translating gives CAISESTRAGGNEQYF.

This clonotype came up once. The CDR3 coding sequence is TGTGCCAGCAAGACGGGGAGTTCGAACACTGAAGCTTTCTTT. Its translation is CASKTGSSNTEAFF. The rearrangement links TRBV11-2 to TRBJ1-1; no reliable D call. The CDR3 is 14 amino acids. The germline gives CDR1 SGHAT, CDR2 FQNNGV. Trimming pared 7 bases from V and 1 base from J, leaving 13 bases between.

The rearrangement joins TRBV7-2 to TRBJ2-7; 8 bases line up with TRBD2. V lost 0 bases to trimming and J lost 2 bases; unmatched junction nucleotides: 9. The CDR3 totals 17 residues. Germline CDR1 SGHTA, CDR2 FQGNSA. The CDR3 loop reads CASSLALREGPPYEQYF. In nucleotides, the CDR3 is TGTGCCAGCAGCTTAGCGTTACGGGAGGGCCCCCCCTACGAGCAGTACTTC.

This clonotype has a handful of counts. The chain employs TRBV20-1 and TRBJ2-1; a weak D match, TRBD2 (6 bases). The CDR3 runs to 12 residues. The V end was cut by 1 base, the J end by 9 bases, with 10 bases between. Germline lookup yields CDR1 DFQATT and CDR2 SNEGSKA (reference sequence). This chain's CDR3 is CSARGQGLEQFF. The CDR3 DNA reads as TGCAGTGCTAGAGGGCAGGGACTTGAGCAGTTCTTC.

The chain combines TRBV4-1 with TRBJ1-2; D is uncertain. V dropped 0 bases and J dropped 6 bases, with 17 bases sitting between them. Germline CDR1 MGHRA, CDR2 YSYEKL. CDR3 length: 16 residues. Here the CDR3 reads CASSQESGWVLNGYTF. The CDR3, as DNA: TGCGCCAGCAGCCAAGAGTCTGGGTGGGTTTTGAATGGCTACACCTTC.

This clonotype was counted many times. J is TRBJ2-5 and V is TRBV9; D remains unclear. Looked up from germline, CDR1 is SGDLS and CDR2 is YYNGEE. CDR3 size: 15 residues. V was cut by 3 bases and J by 1 base, with 13 bases left in between. Here the CDR3 DNA reads TGTGCCAGCAGCGCTGGGTGGGGTGGCCAAGAGACCCAGTACTTC. Translation: CASSAGWGGQETQYF.

This clonotype has a count of ten or more. The CDR3 is CASSLFDGKLFF. The CDR3 region has the DNA TGTGCCAGCAGTTTGTTCGATGGGAAACTGTTTTTT. The rearrangement joins TRBV12-3 or TRBV12-4 to TRBJ1-4; D is undetermined. V was shortened by 3 bases and J by 11 bases, with 10 bases between the two germline ends. The CDR3 runs 12 residues.

This clonotype has ten or more counts. The rearrangement joins TRBV5-6 to TRBJ2-7; D gene ambiguous. CDR3 size: 11 residues. Germline values: CDR1 SGHDT, CDR2 YYEEEE. Trimming removed 4 bases at V and 3 bases at J, with 5 bases between. This CDR3 is CASSPDYEQYF. The CDR3 bases are TGTGCCAGCAGCCCCGACTACGAGCAGTACTTC.

The chain couples TRBV3-1 to TRBJ2-5; 9 bases map to TRBD2. The CDR3 totals 17 residues. The trim removed 0 bases at V and 1 base at J, leaving 6 bases unmatched. Germline lookup yields CDR1 LGHDT and CDR2 YNNKEL (reference sequence). The CDR3 DNA follows: TGTGCCAGCAGCCAAGATAGGATAGCGGGAGTCCAAGAGACCCAGTACTTC. Translated, it gives CASSQDRIAGVQETQYF.

The table lists this clonotype with many counts. The chain carries TRBV12-3 or TRBV12-4 and TRBJ1-1; D is ambiguous. V was clipped by 2 bases and J by 7 bases, with 8 bases between them. The CDR3 loop spans 12 amino acids. The CDR3 sequence is CASSLWRDEAFF. The CDR3 DNA follows: TGTGCCAGCAGTTTATGGAGGGATGAAGCTTTCTTT.

This clonotype was seen a handful of times. The rearrangement joins TRBV5-1 to TRBJ2-5; D gene ambiguous. CDR3 size: 14 residues. Germline V lookup: CDR1 SGHRS, CDR2 YFSETQ. V was clipped by 5 bases and J by 1 base, with 12 bases between them. This CDR3 reads CASSYFRFQETQYF. In DNA, the CDR3 is TGCGCCAGCAGTTACTTCAGGTTCCAAGAGACCCAGTACTTC.

With respect to this clonotype: This CDR3 is missing its conserved last phenylalanine or tryptophan, likely due to a read error. The chain is built from TRBV5-1 and TRBJ2-3; D is perhaps TRBD1 or TRBD2 (6 bases each). CDR3 length: 13 amino acids. The germline V and J ends were trimmed by 4 bases and 6 bases, with 12 bases remaining between them. From germline, CDR1 is SGHRS and CDR2 YFSETQ. The CDR3 region is CASSLGGQDTQYY. In DNA, the CDR3 is TGCGCCAGCAGCCTAGGGGGGCAGGATACGCAGTATTAT.

In DNA, the CDR3 is TGTGCCACCAGCAGAGGGTTTAGATCCTACGAGCAGTACGTC. It translates to CATSRGFRSYEQYV. J is TRBJ2-7 and V is TRBV15; D not resolved. Germline lookup yields CDR1 LNHNV and CDR2 YYDKDF (reference sequence). V was pared by 1 base and J by 1 base, with 8 bases between. The CDR3 spans 14 residues.

This clonotype was seen at least ten times. The J gene is TRBJ2-1, the V gene TRBV12-3 or TRBV12-4; 10 nucleotides align to TRBD2. With V trimmed by 7 bases and J by 8 bases, 11 bases remained unmatched. The CDR3 sequence is 15 residues long. CDR3: CASTWGLAPLDEQFF. The CDR3 region has the DNA TGTGCCAGCACCTGGGGACTAGCGCCCCTCGATGAGCAGTTCTTC.